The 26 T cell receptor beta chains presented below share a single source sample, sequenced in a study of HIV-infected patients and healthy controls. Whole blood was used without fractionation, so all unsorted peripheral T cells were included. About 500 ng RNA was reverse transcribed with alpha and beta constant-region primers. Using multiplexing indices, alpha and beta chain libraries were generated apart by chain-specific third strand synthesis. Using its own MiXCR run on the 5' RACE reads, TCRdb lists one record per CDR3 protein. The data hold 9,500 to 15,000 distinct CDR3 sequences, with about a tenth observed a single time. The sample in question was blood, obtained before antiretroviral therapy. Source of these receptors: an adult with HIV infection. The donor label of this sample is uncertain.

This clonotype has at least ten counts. DNA for the CDR3: TGTGCCAGCACCCGGCAAGATATCACCGGGGAGCTGTTTTTT. Amino acids: CASTRQDITGELFF. The rearrangement uses TRBV2 and TRBJ2-2; no firm D call. CDR1 is SNHLY, CDR2 FYNNEI, per germline. The CDR3 runs 14 residues. V was cut by 7 bases and J by 4 bases, with 13 bases left in between.

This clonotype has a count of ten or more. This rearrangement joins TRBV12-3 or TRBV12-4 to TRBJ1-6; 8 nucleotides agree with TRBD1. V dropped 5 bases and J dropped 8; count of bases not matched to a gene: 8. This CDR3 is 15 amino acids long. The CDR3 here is CASSPRQGMDSPLHF. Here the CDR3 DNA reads TGTGCCAGCAGTCCAAGACAGGGGATGGATTCACCCCTCCACTTT.

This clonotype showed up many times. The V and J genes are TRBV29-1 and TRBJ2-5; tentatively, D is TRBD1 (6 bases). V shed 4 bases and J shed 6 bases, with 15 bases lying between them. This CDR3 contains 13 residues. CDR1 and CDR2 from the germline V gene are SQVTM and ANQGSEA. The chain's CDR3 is CSVGQGWGQTQYF. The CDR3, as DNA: TGCAGCGTTGGTCAGGGGTGGGGACAGACCCAGTACTTC.

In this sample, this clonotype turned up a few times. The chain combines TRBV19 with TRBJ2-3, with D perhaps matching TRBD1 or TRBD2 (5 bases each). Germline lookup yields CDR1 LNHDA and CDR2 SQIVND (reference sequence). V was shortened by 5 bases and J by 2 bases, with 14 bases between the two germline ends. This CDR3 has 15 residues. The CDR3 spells CASSSGTRATDTQYF. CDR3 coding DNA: TGTGCCAGTAGTTCCGGGACCCGTGCCACAGATACGCAGTATTTT.

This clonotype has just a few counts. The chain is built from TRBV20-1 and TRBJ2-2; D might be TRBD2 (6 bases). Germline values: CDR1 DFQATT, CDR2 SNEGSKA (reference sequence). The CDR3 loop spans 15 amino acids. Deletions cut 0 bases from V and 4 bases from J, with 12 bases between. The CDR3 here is CSARDSGRGTGELFF. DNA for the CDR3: TGCAGTGCTAGAGATAGCGGAAGAGGCACCGGGGAGCTGTTTTTT.

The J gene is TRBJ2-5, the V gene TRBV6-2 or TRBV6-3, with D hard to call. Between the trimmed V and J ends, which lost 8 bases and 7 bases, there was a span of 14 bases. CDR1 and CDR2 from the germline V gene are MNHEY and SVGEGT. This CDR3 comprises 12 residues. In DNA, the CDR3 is TGTGCCAGCGCAGAGACCCAATTGACCCAGTACTTC. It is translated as CASAETQLTQYF.

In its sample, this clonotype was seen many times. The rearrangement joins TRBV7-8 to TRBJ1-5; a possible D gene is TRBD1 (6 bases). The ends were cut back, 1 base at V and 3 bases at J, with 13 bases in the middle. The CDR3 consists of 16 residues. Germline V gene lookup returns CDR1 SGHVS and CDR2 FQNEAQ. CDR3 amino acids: CASSLETGGLNQPQHF. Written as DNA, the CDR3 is TGTGCCAGCAGCTTAGAGACGGGGGGCCTCAATCAGCCCCAGCATTTT.

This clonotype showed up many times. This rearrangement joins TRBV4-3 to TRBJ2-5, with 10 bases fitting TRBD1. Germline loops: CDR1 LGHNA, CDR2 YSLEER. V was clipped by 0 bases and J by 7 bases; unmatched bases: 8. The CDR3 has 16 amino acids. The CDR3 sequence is CASSQDPGTGAGTQYF. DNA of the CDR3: TGCGCCAGCAGCCAAGATCCTGGGACAGGGGCGGGGACCCAGTACTTC.

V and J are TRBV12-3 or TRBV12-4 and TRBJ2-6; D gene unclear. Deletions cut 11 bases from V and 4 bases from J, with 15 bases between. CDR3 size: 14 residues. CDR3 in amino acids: CACQNSPGANVLTF. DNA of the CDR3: TGTGCCTGTCAGAACAGTCCCGGGGCCAACGTCCTGACTTTC.

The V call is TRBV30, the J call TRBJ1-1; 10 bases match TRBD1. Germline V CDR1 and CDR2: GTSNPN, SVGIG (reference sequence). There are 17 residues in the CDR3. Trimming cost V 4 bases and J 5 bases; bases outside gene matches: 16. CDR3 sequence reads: CAWNTRMGQGFWTEAFF. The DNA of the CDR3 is TGTGCCTGGAATACCCGAATGGGACAGGGGTTCTGGACTGAAGCTTTCTTT.

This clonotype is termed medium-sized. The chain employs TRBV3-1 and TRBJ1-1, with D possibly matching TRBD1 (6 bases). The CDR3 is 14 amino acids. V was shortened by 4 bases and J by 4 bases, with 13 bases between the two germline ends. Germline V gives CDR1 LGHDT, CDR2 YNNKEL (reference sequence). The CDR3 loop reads CASSPDQGSTEAFF. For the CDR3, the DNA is TGTGCCAGCAGCCCAGACCAGGGGAGCACTGAAGCTTTCTTT.

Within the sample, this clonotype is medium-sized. CDR3 loop: CASSLSGAGTGELFF. CDR3 DNA sequence: TGTGCCAGCAGCTTGTCAGGGGCGGGCACCGGGGAGCTGTTTTTT. J is TRBJ2-2 and V is TRBV5-6; the D gene is possibly TRBD1 (6 bases). V lost 1 base and J lost 4, with 11 bases in between. Germline assignment: CDR1 SGHDT and CDR2 YYEEEE. The CDR3 totals 15 residues.

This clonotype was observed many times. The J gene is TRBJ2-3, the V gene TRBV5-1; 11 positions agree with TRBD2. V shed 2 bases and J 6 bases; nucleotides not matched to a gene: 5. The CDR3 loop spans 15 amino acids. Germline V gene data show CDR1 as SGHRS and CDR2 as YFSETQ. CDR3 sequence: CASSFSGGAQDTQYF. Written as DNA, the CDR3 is TGCGCCAGCAGCTTTAGCGGGGGGGCTCAGGATACGCAGTATTTT.

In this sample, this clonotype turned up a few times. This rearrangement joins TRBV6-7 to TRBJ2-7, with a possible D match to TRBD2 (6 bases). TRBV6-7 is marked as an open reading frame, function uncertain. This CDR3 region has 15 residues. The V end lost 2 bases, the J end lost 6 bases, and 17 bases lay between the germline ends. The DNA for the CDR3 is TGTGCCAGCAGTTACCCCGGTAGGCTGGGGGGCGAGCAGTACTTC. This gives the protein CASSYPGRLGGEQYF.

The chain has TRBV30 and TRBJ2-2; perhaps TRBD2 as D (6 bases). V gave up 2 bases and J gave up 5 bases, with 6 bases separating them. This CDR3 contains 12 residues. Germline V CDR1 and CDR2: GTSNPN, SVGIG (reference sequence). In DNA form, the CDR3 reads TGTGCCTGGAGTCGGGAGACCGGGGAGCTGTTTTTT. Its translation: CAWSRETGELFF.

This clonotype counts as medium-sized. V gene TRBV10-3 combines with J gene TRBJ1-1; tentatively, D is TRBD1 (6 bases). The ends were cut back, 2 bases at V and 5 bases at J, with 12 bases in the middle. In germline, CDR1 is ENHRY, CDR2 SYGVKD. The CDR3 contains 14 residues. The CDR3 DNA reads TGTGCCATCAGTGAGCCAGGGGCGGATACTGAAGCTTTCTTT. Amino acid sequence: CAISEPGADTEAFF.

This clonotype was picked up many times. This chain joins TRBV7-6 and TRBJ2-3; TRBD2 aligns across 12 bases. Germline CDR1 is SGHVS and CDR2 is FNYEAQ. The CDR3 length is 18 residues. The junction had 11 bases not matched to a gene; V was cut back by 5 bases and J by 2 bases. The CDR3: CASSTGLAGIHHTDTQYF. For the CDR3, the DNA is TGTGCCAGCAGCACAGGACTAGCGGGAATCCATCACACAGATACGCAGTATTTT.

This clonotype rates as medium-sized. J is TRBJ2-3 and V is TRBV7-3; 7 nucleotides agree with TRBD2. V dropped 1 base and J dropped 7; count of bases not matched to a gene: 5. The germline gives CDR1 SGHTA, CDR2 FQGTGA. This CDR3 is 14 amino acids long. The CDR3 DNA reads TGTGCCAGCAGCTTAAGGGAGGGGCGGCATACGCAGTATTTT. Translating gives CASSLREGRHTQYF.

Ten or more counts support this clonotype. As DNA, the CDR3 is TGTGCCAGTAGCGTGAGCCGGGACTCAAGGCCAACTAATGAAAAACTGTTTTTT. It encodes CASSVSRDSRPTNEKLFF. This sequence joins TRBV19 and TRBJ1-4; possible D gene TRBD1, 5 bases. Trimming removed 6 bases at V and 0 bases at J, with 20 bases between. Germline V gene lookup returns CDR1 LNHDA and CDR2 SQIVND (reference sequence). CDR3 length equals 18 residues. Together with reference TRBV19 and TRBJ1-4, the CDR3 gives the full variable domain: DGGITQSPKYLFRKEGQNVTLSCEQNLNHDAMYWYRQDPGQGLRLIYYSQIVNDFQKGDIAEGYSVSREKKESFPLTVTSAQKNPTAFYLCASSVSRDSRPTNEKLFFGSGTQLSVL.

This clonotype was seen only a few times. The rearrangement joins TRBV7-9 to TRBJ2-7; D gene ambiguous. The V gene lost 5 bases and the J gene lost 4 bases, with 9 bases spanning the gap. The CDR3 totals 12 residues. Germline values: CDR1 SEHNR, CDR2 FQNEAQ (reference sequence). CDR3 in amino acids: CASSPGTYEQYF. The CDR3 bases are TGTGCCAGCAGCCCCGGAACATACGAGCAGTACTTC.

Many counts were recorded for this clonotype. CDR3 protein: CASSIRLGEGLTPQHF. In nucleotides, the CDR3 is TGTGCCAGTAGTATAAGGTTGGGAGAGGGGCTGACGCCCCAGCATTTT. The chain couples TRBV19 to TRBJ1-5, with D maybe TRBD1 (5 bases). The CDR3 has 16 residues. V was trimmed by 2 bases and J by 9 bases, leaving 20 bases between them. The germline gives CDR1 LNHDA, CDR2 SQIVND (reference sequence).

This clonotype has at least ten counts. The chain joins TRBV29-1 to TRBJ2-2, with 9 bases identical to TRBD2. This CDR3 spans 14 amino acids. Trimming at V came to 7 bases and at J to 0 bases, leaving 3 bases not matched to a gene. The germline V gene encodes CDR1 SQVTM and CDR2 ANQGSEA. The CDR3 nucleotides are TGCAGCGCACGGACTAGCGCGAACACCGGGGAGCTGTTTTTT. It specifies CSARTSANTGELFF.

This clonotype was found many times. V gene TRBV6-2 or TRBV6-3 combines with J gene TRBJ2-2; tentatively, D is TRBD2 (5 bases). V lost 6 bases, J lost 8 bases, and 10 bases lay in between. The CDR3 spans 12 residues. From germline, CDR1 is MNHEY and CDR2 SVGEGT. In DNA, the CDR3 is TGTGCCAGCAGCCGGGATGCGGGGGAGCTGTTTTTT. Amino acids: CASSRDAGELFF.

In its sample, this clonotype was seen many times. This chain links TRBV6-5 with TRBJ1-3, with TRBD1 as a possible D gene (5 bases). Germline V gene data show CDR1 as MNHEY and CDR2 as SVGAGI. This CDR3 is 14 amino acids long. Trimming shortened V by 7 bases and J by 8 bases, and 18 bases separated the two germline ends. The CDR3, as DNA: TGTGCCAGCACCGACGGTCGCAGGGAGGACACCATATATTTT. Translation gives CASTDGRREDTIYF.

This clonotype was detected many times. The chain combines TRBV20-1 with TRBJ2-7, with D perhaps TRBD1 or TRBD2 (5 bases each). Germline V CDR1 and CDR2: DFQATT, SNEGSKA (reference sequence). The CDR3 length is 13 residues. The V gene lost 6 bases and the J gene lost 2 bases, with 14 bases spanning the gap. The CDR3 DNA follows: TGCAGTGCCGCCGGGACGGAGCCCTACGAGCAGTACTTC. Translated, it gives CSAAGTEPYEQYF.

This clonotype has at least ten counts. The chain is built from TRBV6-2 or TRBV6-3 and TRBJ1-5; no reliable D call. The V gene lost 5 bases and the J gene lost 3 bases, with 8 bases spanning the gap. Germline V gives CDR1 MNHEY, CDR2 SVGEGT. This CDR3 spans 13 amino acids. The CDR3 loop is CASSQAYNQPQHF. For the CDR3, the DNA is TGTGCCAGCAGTCAGGCGTACAATCAGCCCCAGCATTTT.